The 12 T cell receptor beta chains reported below all come from one sample, sequenced in a study of blood T cell repertoires in COVID-19 (dated by TCRdb to about 2020). The library relied on the immunoSEQ multiplex PCR assay. TCRdb retrieved this table from immuneACCESS and kept in-frame rearrangements only. Not all clones are present; in checked studies, unresolved V genes account for under half, and no reason is known for the remainder. This sample lists about 100,000 clones; 60% to 85% were detected once. 1.5% to 2% of the sample is in the top ten clones. The material sequenced was peripheral blood. Receptor source: a woman aged 40 to 50 with acute or convalescent COVID-19.

This clone was recorded a few times. V is TRBV7-8 and J is TRBJ1-5; the D gene is possibly TRBD1 (5 bases). Germline V gene lookup returns CDR1 SGHVS and CDR2 FQNEAQ. The V gene lost 1 base and the J gene lost 3 bases, with 13 bases spanning the gap. This CDR3 is 16 amino acids long. The CDR3 sequence: CASSLENRWNNQPQHF. CDR3 sequence (DNA): TGTGCCAGCAGCTTAGAGAACAGGTGGAACAATCAGCCCCAGCATTTT. Based on the CDR3 plus reference TRBV7-8 and TRBJ1-5, the full variable domain is GAGVSQSPRYKVAKRGQDVALRCDPISGHVSLFWYQQALGQGPEFLTYFQNEAQLDKSGLPSDRFFAERPEGSVSTLKIQRTQQEDSAVYLCASSLENRWNNQPQHFGDGTRLSIL.

The rearrangement uses TRBV28 and TRBJ1-2; weak D call: TRBD1 (5 bases). The CDR3 consists of 15 residues. V lost 5 bases and J 0 bases, leaving 13 bases between the germline ends. Looked up from germline, CDR1 is MDHEN and CDR2 is SYDVKM. The CDR3 region has the DNA TGTGCCAGCAGTCCCGCCGGGACTGCTAACTATGGCTACACCTTC. It is translated as CASSPAGTANYGYTF.

As regards this clone: This sample also contains other DNA sequences that code for the same CDR3. V and J are TRBV5-1 and TRBJ2-7, with D perhaps matching TRBD1 (6 bases). The CDR3 has 13 amino acids. V was trimmed by 4 bases and J by 0 bases, leaving 8 bases between them. Per germline, CDR1 SGHRS and CDR2 YFSETQ. CDR3 DNA sequence: TGCGCCAGCAGCCAGGGGAGCTCCTACGAGCAGTACTTC. Its translation: CASSQGSSYEQYF.

CDR3 sequence reads: CASSSVPGGDEQFF. CDR3 DNA sequence: TGTGCCAGCAGTTCGGTCCCAGGGGGCGATGAGCAGTTCTTC. The gene calls are TRBV28 and TRBJ2-1; 8 bases are shared with TRBD1. Losses at the gene ends were 4 bases for V and 8 bases for J; bases not matched to a gene: 7. This CDR3 has 14 residues. Germline-derived CDR1 and CDR2 are MDHEN and SYDVKM.

This chain connects TRBV28 to TRBJ2-3; 8 nucleotides match TRBD1. The CDR3 length is 15 residues. Germline trimming cut 4 bases from V and 0 bases from J; bases unmatched to any gene: 3. The germline V gene has CDR1 MDHEN and CDR2 SYDVKM. This CDR3 reads CASSSRTGSTDTQYF. The DNA of the CDR3 is TGTGCCAGCAGTTCGCGGACAGGGAGCACAGATACGCAGTATTTT.

V and J are TRBV7-3 and TRBJ2-3; 9 nucleotides agree with TRBD1. Germline V gene lookup returns CDR1 SGHTA and CDR2 FQGTGA. The CDR3 contains 15 residues. V trimming: 5 bases; J trimming: 4 bases; junction bases outside the gene matches: 7. The DNA of the CDR3 is TGTGCCAGCAGCCCGGACAGGGGAGAACCAGATACGCAGTATTTT. Its translation: CASSPDRGEPDTQYF.

The CDR3 here is CASSLEGDEQYF. Here the CDR3 DNA reads TGTGCCAGCAGCTTGGAGGGGGACGAGCAGTACTTC. The chain recombines TRBV5-4 with TRBJ2-7; D possibly corresponds to TRBD1 (6 bases). The CDR3 is 12 residues long. Germline lookup yields CDR1 SGHNT and CDR2 YYREEE (reference sequence). The V end was cut by 0 bases, the J end by 5 bases, with 6 bases between.

The rearrangement links TRBV5-1 to TRBJ2-1; TRBD1 matches 9 bases. This CDR3 region has 15 residues. Germline V lookup: CDR1 SGHRS, CDR2 YFSETQ. Germline trimming cut 4 bases from V and 3 bases from J; bases unmatched to any gene: 5. The CDR3 nucleotides read TGCGCCAGCAGCCCGACAGGGGGAGACTACAATGAGCAGTTCTTC. Residues: CASSPTGGDYNEQFF.

This chain joins TRBV7-2 and TRBJ2-7; D uncertain. The CDR3 runs 13 residues. Trimming removed 5 bases from V and 7 bases from J, with 15 bases in between. Per the germline V gene, CDR1 is SGHTA and CDR2 is FQGNSA. CDR3 bases: TGTGCCAGCAGCGTGGGCCCTACGTTGGAGCAGTACTTC. Its protein product is CASSVGPTLEQYF.

CDR3 amino acids: CASSFGRVSSDGYTF. The CDR3 nucleotides are TGTGCCAGCAGCTTCGGGAGGGTCTCGTCGGATGGCTACACCTTC. This sequence joins TRBV11-2 and TRBJ1-2; D gene ambiguous. The V end was cut by 3 bases, the J end by 6 bases, with 17 bases between. This CDR3 has 15 residues. The V gene's germline CDR1 is SGHAT and CDR2 FQNNGV. Full variable domain (rest looked up from reference TRBV11-2 and TRBJ1-2): EAGVAQSPRYKIIEKRQSVAFWCNPISGHATLYWYQQILGQGPKLLIQFQNNGVVDDSQLPKDRFSAERLKGVDSTLKIQPAKLEDSAVYLCASSFGRVSSDGYTFGSGTRLTVV.

This clone has more than one count but fewer than ten. The chain has TRBV6-6 and TRBJ2-2; D unresolved. From germline, CDR1 is MNHNY and CDR2 SVGAGI (reference sequence). The CDR3 consists of 16 residues. Trimming left V 0 bases short and J 0 bases short, with 8 bases between. The CDR3 DNA reads TGTGCCAGCAGTTACTCATACAGAACGAACACCGGGGAGCTGTTTTTT. Its protein product is CASSYSYRTNTGELFF.

This clone occurred a few times. J is TRBJ2-2 and V is TRBV5-1; D possibly corresponds to TRBD2 (6 bases). V was shortened by 1 base and J by 7 bases, with 17 bases between the two germline ends. The length of the CDR3 is 16 residues. Germline CDR1 and CDR2: SGHRS and YFSETQ. The CDR3: CASSLFDGGSFGELFF. Written as DNA, the CDR3 is TGCGCCAGCAGCTTGTTCGACGGGGGATCTTTCGGGGAGCTGTTTTTT.